This TCR beta chain emerged from a study of blood T cell repertoires in COVID-19. This CDR3 has 14 amino acids. Germline CDR1 GTSNPN, CDR2 SVGIG (reference sequence). The V end lost 7 bases, the J end lost 1 base, and 16 bases lay between the germline ends. Libraries were prepared by immunoSEQ multiplex PCR; TCRdb keeps only in-frame clonotypes and omits some of them. The table lists about 120,000 clones, around 91% of them singletons. Sequencing used peripheral blood. V is TRBV30 and J is TRBJ1-1, with D unresolved. The clonotype originates from a woman aged 55 to 70 with COVID-19, enrolled during active disease. Here the CDR3 DNA reads TGTGCCTTACACCCGCCTGATGAGAACACTGAAGCTTTCTTT. This sequence encodes CALHPPDENTEAFF.